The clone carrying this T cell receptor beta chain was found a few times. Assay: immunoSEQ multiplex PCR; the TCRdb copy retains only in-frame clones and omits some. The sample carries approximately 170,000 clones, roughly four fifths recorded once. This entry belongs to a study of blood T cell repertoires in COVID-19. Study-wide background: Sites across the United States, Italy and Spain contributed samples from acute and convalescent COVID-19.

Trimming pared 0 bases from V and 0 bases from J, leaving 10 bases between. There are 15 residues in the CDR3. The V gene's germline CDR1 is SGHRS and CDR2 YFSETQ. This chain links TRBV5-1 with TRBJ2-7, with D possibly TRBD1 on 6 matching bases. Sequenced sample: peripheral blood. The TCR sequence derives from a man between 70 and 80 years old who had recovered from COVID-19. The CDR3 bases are TGCGCCAGCAGCTTGGGAAGGGACAACTCCTACGAGCAGTACTTC. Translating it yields CASSLGRDNSYEQYF. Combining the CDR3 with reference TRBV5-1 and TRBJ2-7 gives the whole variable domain KAGVTQTPRYLIKTRGQQVTLSCSPISGHRSVSWYQQTPGQGLQFLFEYFSETQRNKGNFPGRFSGRQFSNSRSEMNVSTLELGDSALYLCASSLGRDNSYEQYFGPGTRLTVT.